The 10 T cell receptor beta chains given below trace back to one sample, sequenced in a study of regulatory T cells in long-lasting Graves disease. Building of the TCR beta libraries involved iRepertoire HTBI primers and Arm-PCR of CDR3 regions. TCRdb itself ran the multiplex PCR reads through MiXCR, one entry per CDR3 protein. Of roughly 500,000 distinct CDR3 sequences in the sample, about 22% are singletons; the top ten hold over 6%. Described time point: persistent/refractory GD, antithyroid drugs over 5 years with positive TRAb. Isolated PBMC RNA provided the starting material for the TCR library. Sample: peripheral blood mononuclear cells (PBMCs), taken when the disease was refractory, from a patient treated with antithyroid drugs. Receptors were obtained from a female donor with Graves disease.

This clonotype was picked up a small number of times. The CDR3 DNA follows: TGCGCCAGCAGTCCGGACAGGGAGGGGACCCAGTACTTC. It is translated as CASSPDREGTQYF. The chain joins TRBV5-1 to TRBJ2-5, with a possible D match to TRBD1 (8 bases). Looked up from germline, CDR1 is SGHRS and CDR2 is YFSETQ. V was pared by 5 bases and J by 7 bases, with 15 bases between. The CDR3 sequence is 13 residues long. The full variable domain, its missing parts supplied by reference TRBV5-1 and TRBJ2-5, is KAGVTQTPRYLIKTRGQQVTLSCSPISGHRSVSWYQQTPGQGLQFLFEYFSETQRNKGNFPGRFSGRQFSNSRSEMNVSTLELGDSALYLCASSPDREGTQYFGPGTRLLVL.

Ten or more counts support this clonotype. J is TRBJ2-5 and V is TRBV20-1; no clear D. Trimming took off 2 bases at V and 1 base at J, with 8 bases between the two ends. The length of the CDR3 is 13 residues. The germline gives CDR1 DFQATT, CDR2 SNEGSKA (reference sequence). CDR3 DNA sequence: TGCAGTGCTAGAATGTACAGCCAAGAGACCCAGTACTTC. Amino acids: CSARMYSQETQYF.

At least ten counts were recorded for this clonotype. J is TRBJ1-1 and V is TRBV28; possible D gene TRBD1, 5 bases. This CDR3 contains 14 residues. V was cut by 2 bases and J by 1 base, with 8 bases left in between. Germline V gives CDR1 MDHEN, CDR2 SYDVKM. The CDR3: CASSLPGRNTEAFF. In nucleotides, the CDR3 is TGTGCCAGCAGTTTACCGGGACGGAACACTGAAGCTTTCTTT.

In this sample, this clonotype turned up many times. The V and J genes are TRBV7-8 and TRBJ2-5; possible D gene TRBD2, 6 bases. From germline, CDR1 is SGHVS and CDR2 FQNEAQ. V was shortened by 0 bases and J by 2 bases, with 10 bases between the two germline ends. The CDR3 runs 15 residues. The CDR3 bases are TGTGCCAGCAGCTTAGCAAGCGGACTACAAGAGACCCAGTACTTC. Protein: CASSLASGLQETQYF.

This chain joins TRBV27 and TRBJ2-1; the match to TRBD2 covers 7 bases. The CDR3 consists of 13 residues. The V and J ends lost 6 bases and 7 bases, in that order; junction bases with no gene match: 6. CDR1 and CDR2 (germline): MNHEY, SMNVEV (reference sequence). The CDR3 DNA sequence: TGTGCCAGCAGGTTAGCGGGTCTGAATGAGCAGTTCTTC. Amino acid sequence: CASRLAGLNEQFF.

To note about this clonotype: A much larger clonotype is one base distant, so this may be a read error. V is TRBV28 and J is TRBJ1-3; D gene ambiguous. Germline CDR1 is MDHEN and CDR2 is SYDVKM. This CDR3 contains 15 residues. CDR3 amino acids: CAIFSGWSSGNTTYF. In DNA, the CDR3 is TGTGCCATCTTCAGCGGGTGGTCCTCTGGAAACACCACATATTTT.

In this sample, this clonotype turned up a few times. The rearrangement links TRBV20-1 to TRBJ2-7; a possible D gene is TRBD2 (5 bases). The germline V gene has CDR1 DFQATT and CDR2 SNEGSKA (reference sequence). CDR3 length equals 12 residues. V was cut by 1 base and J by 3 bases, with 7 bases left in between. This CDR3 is CSARASYYEQYF. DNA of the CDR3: TGCAGTGCTAGAGCTAGCTACTACGAGCAGTACTTC.

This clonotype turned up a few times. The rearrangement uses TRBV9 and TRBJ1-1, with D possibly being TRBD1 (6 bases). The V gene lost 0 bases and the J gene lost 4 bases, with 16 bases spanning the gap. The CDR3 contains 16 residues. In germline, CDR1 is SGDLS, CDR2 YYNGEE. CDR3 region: CASSVEGHPRGTEAFF. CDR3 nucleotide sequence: TGTGCCAGCAGCGTAGAGGGACACCCGAGGGGCACTGAAGCTTTCTTT.

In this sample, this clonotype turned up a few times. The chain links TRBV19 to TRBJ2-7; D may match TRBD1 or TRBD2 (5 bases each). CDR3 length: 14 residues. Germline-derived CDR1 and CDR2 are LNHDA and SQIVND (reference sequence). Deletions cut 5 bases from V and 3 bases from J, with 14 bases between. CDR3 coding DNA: TGTGCCAGTAGTTCCCCCCGGGACGACTACGAGCAGTACTTC. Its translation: CASSSPRDDYEQYF.

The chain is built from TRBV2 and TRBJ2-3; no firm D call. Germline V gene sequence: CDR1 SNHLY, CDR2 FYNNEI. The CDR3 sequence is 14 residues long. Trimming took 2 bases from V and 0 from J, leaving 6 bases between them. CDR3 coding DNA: TGTGCCAGCAGTGAACTAGACAGCACAGATACGCAGTATTTT. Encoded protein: CASSELDSTDTQYF. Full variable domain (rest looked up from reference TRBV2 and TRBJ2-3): EPEVTQTPSHQVTQMGQEVILRCVPISNHLYFYWYRQILGQKVEFLVSFYNNEISEKSEIFDDQFSVERPDGSNFTLKIRSTKLEDSAMYFCASSELDSTDTQYFGPGTRLTVL.